This paragraph covers one TCR beta chain sequence. This sample stems from a study of blood T cell repertoires in COVID-19. This CDR3 is 17 amino acids long. Deletions cut 6 bases from V and 0 bases from J, with 17 bases between. The germline V gene has CDR1 MNHEY and CDR2 SMNVEV (reference sequence). TCRdb keeps only in-frame clones here, not all; method: immunoSEQ multiplex PCR. The table lists 200,000 to 300,000 clones, about 89% of them singletons, with over 2% in the top ten. This TCR came from a woman in her forties or fifties with acute or convalescent COVID-19. The genes are TRBV27 and TRBJ2-2, with D hard to call. Sequenced sample: peripheral blood. Written as DNA, the CDR3 is TGTGCCAGCAGCTCCGGGTACCTGATTACGAACACCGGGGAGCTGTTTTTT. It yields the protein CASSSGYLITNTGELFF.